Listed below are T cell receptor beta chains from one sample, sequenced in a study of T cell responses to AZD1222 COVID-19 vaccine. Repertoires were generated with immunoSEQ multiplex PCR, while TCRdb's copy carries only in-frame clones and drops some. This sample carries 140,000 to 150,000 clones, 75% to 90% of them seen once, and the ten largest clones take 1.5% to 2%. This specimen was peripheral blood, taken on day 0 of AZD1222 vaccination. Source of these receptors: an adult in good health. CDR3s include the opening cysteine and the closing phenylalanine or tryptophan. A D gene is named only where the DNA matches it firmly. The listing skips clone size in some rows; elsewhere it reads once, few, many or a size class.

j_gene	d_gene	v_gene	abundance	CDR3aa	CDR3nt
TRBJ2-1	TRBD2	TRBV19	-	CASSIVSAGVRYNEQFF	TGTGCCAGTAGTATAGTCTCAGCGGGAGTAAGGTACAATGAGCAGTTCTTC
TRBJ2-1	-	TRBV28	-	CASSATHASNNEQFF	TGTGCCAGCAGTGCCACCCATGCGTCAAACAATGAGCAGTTCTTC
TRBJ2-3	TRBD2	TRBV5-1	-	CASSLASGRVGTQYF	TGCGCCAGCAGCTTGGCTAGCGGGAGGGTCGGTACGCAGTATTTT
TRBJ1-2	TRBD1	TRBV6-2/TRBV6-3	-	CASSYQGQASGYTF	TGTGCCAGCAGTTACCAGGGACAGGCTAGTGGCTACACCTTC
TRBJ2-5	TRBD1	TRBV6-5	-	CASSAEEGATQYF	TGTGCCAGCAGCGCCGAAGAGGGGGCGACCCAGTACTTC
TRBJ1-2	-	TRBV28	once	CASRGVGGAGRNGYTF	TGTGCCAGCAGGGGAGTGGGGGGCGCGGGACGGAATGGCTACACCTTC
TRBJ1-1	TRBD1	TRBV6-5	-	CASNTWTGVNTEAFF	TGTGCCAGCAACACTTGGACAGGGGTTAACACTGAAGCTTTCTTT
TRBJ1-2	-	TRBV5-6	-	CASSPGPAGGYTF	TGTGCCAGCAGCCCGGGACCGGCCGGTGGCTACACCTTC
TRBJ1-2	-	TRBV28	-	CASSFEGRANYGYTF	TGTGCCAGCAGTTTCGAGGGGCGAGCTAACTATGGCTACACCTTC
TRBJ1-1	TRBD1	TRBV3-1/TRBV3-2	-	CASRNRQGSNTEAFF	TGTGCCAGCAGAAACAGACAGGGTTCGAACACTGAAGCTTTCTTT
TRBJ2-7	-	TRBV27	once	CASAGGGGYEQYF	TGTGCCAGCGCCGGGGGCGGTGGCTACGAGCAGTACTTC
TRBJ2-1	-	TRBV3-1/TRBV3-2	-	CASSRLDYEQFF	TGTGCCAGCAGCCGATTGGACTACGAGCAGTTCTTC
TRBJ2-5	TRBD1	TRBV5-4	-	CASSTGTGSYQETQYF	TGTGCCAGCAGTACCGGGACAGGGTCGTACCAAGAGACCCAGTACTTC
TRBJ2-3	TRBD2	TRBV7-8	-	CASSPRLAGLADTQYF	TGTGCCAGCAGCCCACGTCTAGCGGGACTAGCAGATACGCAGTATTTT
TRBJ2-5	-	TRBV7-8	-	CASSSGPQETQYF	TGTGCCAGCAGCTCTGGTCCCCAAGAGACCCAGTACTTC
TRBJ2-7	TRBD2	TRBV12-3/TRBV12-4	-	CASSPSGGYEQYF	TGTGCCAGCAGTCCTAGCGGGGGTTACGAGCAGTACTTC
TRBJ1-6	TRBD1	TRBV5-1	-	CASSFRTGTNSPLHF	TGCGCCAGCAGCTTCCGGACAGGAACGAATTCACCCCTCCACTTT
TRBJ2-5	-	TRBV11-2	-	CASSLGLALEETQYF	TGTGCCAGCAGCTTAGGGTTGGCCCTTGAAGAGACCCAGTACTTC
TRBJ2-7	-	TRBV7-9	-	CASSSENRVSYEQYF	TGTGCCAGCAGCTCAGAGAACAGGGTCTCCTACGAGCAGTACTTC
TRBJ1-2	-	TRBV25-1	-	CASSELYGYTF	TGTGCCAGCAGTGAACTCTATGGCTACACCTTC
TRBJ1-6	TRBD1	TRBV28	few	CASSSLTGGHNSPLHF	TGTGCCAGCAGTTCCTTGACAGGGGGGCATAATTCACCCCTCCACTTT
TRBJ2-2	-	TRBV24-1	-	CATRGGQVGELFF	TGTGCCACCAGGGGGGGGCAAGTCGGGGAGCTGTTTTTT
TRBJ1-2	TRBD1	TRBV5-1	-	CASSLRLQGADYGYTF	TGCGCCAGCAGCCTCAGACTACAGGGGGCAGACTATGGCTACACCTTC
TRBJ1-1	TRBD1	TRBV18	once	CASSGNRGGSTEAFF	TGTGCCAGCTCAGGCAACAGGGGAGGGAGCACTGAAGCTTTCTTT
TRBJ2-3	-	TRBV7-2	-	CASSFYTDTQYF	TGTGCCAGCAGCTTCTATACAGATACGCAGTATTTT
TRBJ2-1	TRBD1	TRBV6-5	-	CASRTGDNEQFF	TGTGCCAGCAGGACAGGGGACAATGAGCAGTTCTTC
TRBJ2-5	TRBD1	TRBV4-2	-	CASSPRTGAQETQYF	TGTGCCAGCAGCCCGCGGACAGGGGCCCAAGAGACCCAGTACTTC
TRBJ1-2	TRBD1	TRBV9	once	CASSGQGFGYGYTF	TGTGCCAGCAGTGGACAGGGGTTTGGCTATGGCTACACCTTC
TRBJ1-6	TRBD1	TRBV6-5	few	CASNRGGSPLHF	TGTGCCAGCAACAGGGGGGGTTCACCCCTCCACTTT
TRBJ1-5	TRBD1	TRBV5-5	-	CASSLGDRGSPQVAQHF	TGTGCCAGCAGCTTGGGGGACAGGGGGTCCCCCCAGGTGGCCCAGCATTTT
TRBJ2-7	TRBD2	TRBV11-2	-	CASSPGTSAEQYF	TGTGCCAGCAGCCCCGGGACTAGCGCTGAGCAGTACTTC
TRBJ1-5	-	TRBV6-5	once	CASRMEKGQPQHF	TGTGCCAGCAGGATGGAAAAGGGTCAGCCCCAGCATTTT
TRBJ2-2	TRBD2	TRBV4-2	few	CASRASGNTGELFF	TGTGCCAGCAGGGCTAGCGGGAACACCGGGGAGCTGTTTTTT
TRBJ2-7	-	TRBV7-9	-	CASSLATGRGIEQYF	TGTGCCAGCAGCTTAGCGACAGGGCGGGGTATCGAGCAGTACTTC
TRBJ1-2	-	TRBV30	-	CAWTGGAGNYGYTF	TGTGCCTGGACTGGGGGGGCGGGGAACTATGGCTACACCTTC
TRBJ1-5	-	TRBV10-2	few	CASSESHLGQPQHF	TGCGCCAGCAGTGAGTCCCATTTAGGGCAGCCCCAGCATTTT
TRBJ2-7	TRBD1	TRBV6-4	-	CAKGQDCYEQYF	TGTGCCAAAGGACAGGATTGCTACGAGCAGTACTTC
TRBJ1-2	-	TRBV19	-	CASSPRLSGKYGYTF	TGTGCCAGTAGTCCCCGGCTCAGCGGAAAATATGGCTACACCTTC
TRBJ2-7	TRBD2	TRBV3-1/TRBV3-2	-	CASSQDGTSPREQYF	TGTGCCAGCAGCCAAGATGGGACTAGCCCTCGGGAGCAGTACTTC
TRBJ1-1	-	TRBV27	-	CASSLFGGTNTEAFF	TGTGCCAGCAGTTTATTTGGTGGGACCAACACTGAAGCTTTCTTT
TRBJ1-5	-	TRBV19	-	CASTRAGQLGPQHF	TGTGCCAGTACGAGGGCAGGGCAGCTTGGGCCCCAGCATTTT